The next 8 T cell receptor beta chains were all read from a single sample in a study of OX40 agonist ivuxolimab in advanced cancers. Some clones are missing from TCRdb's copy, which holds only in-frame ones; the method was immunoSEQ multiplex PCR. Of about 69,000 clones in the sample, approximately 81% were seen once. Material: CD4+ or CD8+ T cells sorted from blood, obtained in a trial of the OX40 agonist ivuxolimab. The source of these receptors is an adult with an advanced solid tumor such as melanoma, head and neck, liver or kidney cancer.

The gene calls are TRBV30 and TRBJ2-1; no clear D gene. Trimming stripped 3 bases from V and 8 bases from J, with 11 bases between. Per the germline V gene, CDR1 is GTSNPN and CDR2 is SVGIG (reference sequence). The CDR3 length is 12 residues. CDR3 amino acids: CAWRGNGDEQFF. The CDR3 coding sequence is TGTGCCTGGAGAGGTAACGGCGATGAGCAGTTCTTC.

The rearrangement uses TRBV2 and TRBJ2-4, with D possibly TRBD1 on 5 matching bases. V lost 3 bases, J lost 0 bases, and 18 bases lay in between. CDR1 and CDR2 from the germline V gene are SNHLY and FYNNEI. The CDR3 spans 18 residues. The CDR3 nucleotides read TGTGCCAGCAGTGAGAGTCAGGGCAAACGGCTAGCCAAAAACATTCAGTACTTC. Its translation is CASSESQGKRLAKNIQYF.

The chain combines TRBV27 with TRBJ1-1; D ambiguous. This CDR3 spans 14 amino acids. Germline-derived CDR1 and CDR2 are MNHEY and SMNVEV (reference sequence). Trimming took 0 bases from V and 5 from J, leaving 10 bases between them. DNA of the CDR3: TGTGCCAGCAGTTTATCTGAGCGGTGGACTGAAGCTTTCTTT. Protein product: CASSLSERWTEAFF.

V and J are TRBV4-2 and TRBJ2-2; no clear D gene. Germline V gene lookup returns CDR1 LGHNA and CDR2 YNFKEQ. CDR3 length equals 16 residues. The V gene lost 4 bases and the J gene lost 0 bases, with 12 bases spanning the gap. The CDR3 spells CASSPPSGSNTGELFF. The CDR3 DNA is TGTGCCAGCAGCCCTCCCTCAGGATCGAACACCGGGGAGCTGTTTTTT.

This sequence joins TRBV2 and TRBJ2-1; 7 nucleotides match TRBD2. Trimming removed 3 bases from V and 9 bases from J; junction bases left unmatched: 5. CDR1 is SNHLY, CDR2 FYNNEI, per germline. The CDR3 covers 13 residues. CDR3 DNA sequence: TGTGCCAGCAGTGACAGGACTAGGGTTGAGCAGTTCTTC. This encodes CASSDRTRVEQFF.

DNA of the CDR3: TGTGCCAGCAGTTTAGGCGGGGGCTCCTACGAGCAGTACTTC. It codes for CASSLGGGSYEQYF. This sequence joins TRBV6-5 and TRBJ2-7; 7 nucleotides line up with TRBD2. Per germline, CDR1 MNHEY and CDR2 SVGAGI. The J segment lost 0 bases and the V segment lost 4 bases, leaving 3 bases of the junction unmatched. The CDR3 contains 14 residues.

The V and J genes are TRBV29-1 and TRBJ2-7, with 9 bases lining up with TRBD1. CDR3 length: 15 residues. Germline CDR1 SQVTM, CDR2 ANQGSEA. J gave up 4 bases and V 3 bases, and 10 bases lay outside the gene matches. The CDR3: CSVEGLFGQGYEQYF. The CDR3 region has the DNA TGCAGCGTTGAGGGCTTGTTTGGACAGGGGTACGAGCAGTACTTC.

This chain joins TRBV6-6 and TRBJ2-7; D gene uncertain. This CDR3 has 13 amino acids. Germline CDR1 and CDR2: MNHNY and SVGAGI (reference sequence). The V end lost 1 base, the J end lost 3 bases, and 7 bases lay between the germline ends. This chain's CDR3 is CASSYWQSYEQYF. The CDR3 coding sequence is TGTGCCAGCAGTTACTGGCAGAGCTACGAGCAGTACTTC.